The 9 T cell receptor beta chains reported below all come from one sample, sequenced in a study of cytomegalovirus exposure and HLA in healthy donors. Primers for the PCR totalled 60 Vbeta and 13 Jbeta. Sequencing used immunoSEQ multiplex PCR; TCRdb keeps in-frame clones, though not all of them. Listed are around 100,000 clones; 6.8% falls within the top ten. The sequenced sample consisted of PBMCs. Every receptor here comes from a middle-aged man in good health and CMV-seropositive.

This chain joins TRBV19 and TRBJ2-7; D gene unclear. This CDR3 is built from 14 residues. V lost 0 bases, J lost 4 bases, and 10 bases lay in between. The germline CDR1 and CDR2 sequences are LNHDA and SQIVND (reference sequence). CDR3 in amino acids: CASSIDSRRYEQYF. The CDR3 nucleotides are TGTGCCAGTAGTATAGATTCAAGGAGATACGAGCAGTACTTC.

The V and J genes are TRBV29-1 and TRBJ2-5, with a tentative D call TRBD2 (6 bases). CDR3 size: 14 residues. V was pared by 6 bases and J by 2 bases, with 16 bases between. CDR1 and CDR2 (germline): SQVTM, ANQGSEA. CDR3 bases: TGCAGCGTAGACGGGCCCAGCGGGCAAGAGACCCAGTACTTC. Its protein is CSVDGPSGQETQYF.

The chain joins TRBV19 to TRBJ2-7; TRBD1 might be the D (6 bases). The CDR3 has 15 residues. Germline V gene sequence: CDR1 LNHDA, CDR2 SQIVND (reference sequence). The V end lost 5 bases, the J end lost 3 bases, and 17 bases lay between the germline ends. In nucleotides, the CDR3 is TGTGCCAGTAGTGAATCCCTGACAGGATACTACGAGCAGTACTTC. It codes for CASSESLTGYYEQYF.

J is TRBJ1-2 and V is TRBV29-1; D is perhaps TRBD1 (5 bases). CDR1 is SQVTM and CDR2 is ANQGSEA in the germline V gene. V was trimmed by 5 bases and J by 8 bases, leaving 12 bases between them. CDR3 length: 11 amino acids. CDR3 nucleotide sequence: TGCAGCGTTTCAGGGTCGTACGGCTACACCTTC. As protein: CSVSGSYGYTF.

The chain carries TRBV4-3 and TRBJ2-2, with 7 positions matching TRBD1. CDR3 length: 16 amino acids. Germline CDR1 reads LGHNA; CDR2 reads YSLEER. The V segment lost 1 base and the J segment 6 bases; nucleotides outside the gene matches: 8. DNA for the CDR3: TGCGCCAGCAGCCAAGTTACAGGGGTTCCGTCCGGGGAGCTGTTTTTT. Translation: CASSQVTGVPSGELFF.

The rearrangement links TRBV5-6 to TRBJ2-7, with 11 bases fitting TRBD1. J was trimmed by 7 bases and V by 7 bases; bases with no gene match: 10. Germline-derived CDR1 and CDR2 are SGHDT and YYEEEE. The CDR3 consists of 14 residues. CDR3 in DNA: TGTGCCAGCGCCTTTGGGACAGGGGGGCGGGAGCAGTACTTC. Translated, it gives CASAFGTGGREQYF. Full variable domain (outside the CDR3, taken from reference TRBV5-6 and TRBJ2-7): DAGVTQSPTHLIKTRGQQVTLRCSPKSGHDTVSWYQQALGQGPQFIFQYYEEEERQRGNFPDRFSGHQFPNYSSELNVNALLLGDSALYLCASAFGTGGREQYFGPGTRLTVT.

The CDR3 coding sequence is TGTGCCAGCGGTCGACACTCCAGCGAGCAGTACTTC. The encoded protein is CASGRHSSEQYF. The chain combines TRBV13 with TRBJ2-7, with D unresolved. Germline V gives CDR1 PRHDT, CDR2 FYEKMQ (reference sequence). The CDR3 has 12 residues. Trimming cost V 8 bases and J 6 bases, with 14 bases left between them.

The gene calls are TRBV29-1 and TRBJ2-2, with TRBD1 matching over 9 bases. This CDR3 region has 13 residues. CDR1 is SQVTM, CDR2 ANQGSEA, per germline. The CDR3: CSWTGEKAGELFF. The CDR3 DNA follows: TGCTCCTGGACAGGGGAAAAGGCCGGGGAGCTGTTTTTT.

The rearrangement links TRBV5-4 to TRBJ2-7; maybe TRBD1 (6 bases). This CDR3 comprises 14 residues. Trimming pared 3 bases from V and 1 base from J, leaving 11 bases between. The germline gives CDR1 SGHNT, CDR2 YYREEE (reference sequence). In DNA, the CDR3 is TGTGCCAGCAGCTCGGACAGCTATTCCTACGAGCAGTACTTC. This encodes CASSSDSYSYEQYF.